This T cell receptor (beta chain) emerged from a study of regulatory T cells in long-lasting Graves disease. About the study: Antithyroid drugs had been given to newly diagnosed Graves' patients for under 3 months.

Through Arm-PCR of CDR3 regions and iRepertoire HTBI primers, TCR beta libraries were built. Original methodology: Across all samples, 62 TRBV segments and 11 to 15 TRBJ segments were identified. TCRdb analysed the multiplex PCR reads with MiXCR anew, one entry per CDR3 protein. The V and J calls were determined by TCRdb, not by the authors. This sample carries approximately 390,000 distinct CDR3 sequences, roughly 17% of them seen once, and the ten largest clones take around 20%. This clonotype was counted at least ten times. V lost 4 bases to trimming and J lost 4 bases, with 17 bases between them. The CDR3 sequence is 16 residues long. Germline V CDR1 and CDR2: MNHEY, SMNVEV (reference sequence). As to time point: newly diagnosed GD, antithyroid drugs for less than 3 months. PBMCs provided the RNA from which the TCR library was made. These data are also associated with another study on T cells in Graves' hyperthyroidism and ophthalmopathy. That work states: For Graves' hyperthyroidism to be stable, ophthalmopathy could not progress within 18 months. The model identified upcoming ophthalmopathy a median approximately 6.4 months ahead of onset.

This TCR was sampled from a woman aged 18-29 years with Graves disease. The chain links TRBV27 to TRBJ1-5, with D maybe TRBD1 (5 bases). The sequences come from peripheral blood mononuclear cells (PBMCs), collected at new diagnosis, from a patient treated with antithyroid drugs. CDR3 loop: CASSSVKGSGNQPQHF. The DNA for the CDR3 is TGTGCCAGCAGTTCGGTTAAGGGGTCGGGGAATCAGCCCCAGCATTTT.